These 13 T cell receptor beta chains originate from one sample sequenced in a study of T-cell reconstitution after alpha-beta-depleted transplantation in children. Preparing the TCRbeta library involved the use of unique molecular identifiers. From the PCR reads, TCRdb called clonotypes with MiXCR, one entry per CDR3 protein. The sample has about a million distinct CDR3 sequences, about 29% seen once. Here the sequenced sample was PBMCs, mostly from graft donor cells, taken 360 days after TCRalphabeta/CD19-depleted stem cell transplant. The receptors derive from a boy less than two years old who had a stem cell transplant for SCID, so the T cells may come from the graft donor.

The chain combines TRBV29-1 with TRBJ1-1; 9 bases are a match to TRBD1. V shed 7 bases and J 6 bases; nucleotides not matched to a gene: 9. Germline loops: CDR1 SQVTM, CDR2 ANQGSEA. The CDR3 spans 13 residues. The CDR3 coding sequence is TGCAGCGGCTTGCCGGGACAGGGTGCTGAAGCTTTCTTT. Its translation: CSGLPGQGAEAFF.

The V and J genes are TRBV4-1 and TRBJ2-1; D remains unclear. The CDR3 extends over 16 amino acids. The ends were cut back, 1 base at V and 0 bases at J, with 10 bases in the middle. The V gene's germline CDR1 is MGHRA and CDR2 YSYEKL. CDR3 residues: CASSQGFIFSYNEQFF. CDR3 DNA: TGCGCCAGCAGCCAAGGATTCATTTTCTCCTACAATGAGCAGTTCTTC.

There are a few counts of this clonotype. The V and J genes are TRBV5-1 and TRBJ1-2; D is unresolved. CDR3 length equals 14 residues. Germline values: CDR1 SGHRS, CDR2 YFSETQ. V lost 4 bases, J lost 8 bases, and 18 bases lay in between. This CDR3 reads CASSQPQATGGYTF. Here the CDR3 DNA reads TGCGCCAGCAGCCAACCCCAGGCGACGGGAGGCTACACCTTC.

The sample holds a few counts of this clonotype. This chain connects TRBV4-1 to TRBJ2-1, with unresolved D. The V and J ends lost 1 base and 1 base respectively, with 11 bases between them. Germline-derived CDR1 and CDR2 are MGHRA and YSYEKL. The CDR3 runs 16 residues. CDR3 in DNA: TGCGCCAGCAGCCAAGGCCCGGTAGGATCCTACAATGAGCAGTTCTTC. Translation: CASSQGPVGSYNEQFF.

This clonotype was picked up a small number of times. V is TRBV5-1 and J is TRBJ1-6; 7 positions agree with TRBD1. Germline V CDR1 and CDR2: SGHRS, YFSETQ. J was trimmed by 6 bases and V by 4 bases; bases with no gene match: 4. This CDR3 is built from 14 residues. CDR3 sequence: CASSPGQSNSPLHF. CDR3 bases: TGCGCCAGCAGCCCGGGACAGAGTAATTCACCCCTCCACTTT.

This clonotype came up many times. The chain employs TRBV5-1 and TRBJ1-2; no clear D. The CDR3 runs 13 residues. In germline, CDR1 is SGHRS, CDR2 YFSETQ. The V end lost 3 bases, the J end lost 7 bases, and 13 bases lay between the germline ends. The CDR3 loop reads CASSYDGRGGYTF. DNA of the CDR3: TGCGCCAGCAGCTACGACGGGCGTGGTGGCTACACCTTC.

The rearrangement links TRBV19 to TRBJ2-7; D remains ambiguous. V was pared by 5 bases and J by 2 bases, with 16 bases between. The CDR3 runs to 15 residues. Germline V gene lookup returns CDR1 LNHDA and CDR2 SQIVND (reference sequence). This CDR3 reads CASSVNLDGTYEQYF. The CDR3 region has the DNA TGTGCCAGTAGTGTCAACCTGGACGGTACCTACGAGCAGTACTTC.

The chain is built from TRBV2 and TRBJ2-3, with D possibly TRBD2 on 6 matching bases. Germline lookup yields CDR1 SNHLY and CDR2 FYNNEI. The CDR3 loop spans 15 amino acids. V was pared by 6 bases and J by 0 bases, with 13 bases between. The CDR3 region is CASRRGVVSTDTQYF. CDR3 DNA: TGTGCCAGCAGGCGGGGTGTGGTCAGCACAGATACGCAGTATTTT.

The chain couples TRBV9 to TRBJ2-3, with D possibly matching TRBD2 (5 bases). Germline values: CDR1 SGDLS, CDR2 YYNGEE. Trimming took off 0 bases at V and 1 base at J, with 15 bases between the two ends. The CDR3 spans 17 residues. The DNA for the CDR3 is TGTGCCAGCAGCGTAGCTAGAGGAACGAGGGGCACAGATACGCAGTATTTT. Amino acid sequence: CASSVARGTRGTDTQYF.

This sequence joins TRBV12-3 or TRBV12-4 and TRBJ2-1, with 8 bases that match TRBD2. The V and J ends lost 7 bases and 4 bases, in that order; junction bases with no gene match: 3. CDR3 length: 13 residues. The CDR3 protein is CASTAGGYNEQFF. The CDR3 coding sequence is TGTGCCAGCACCGCGGGGGGTTACAATGAGCAGTTCTTC.

The rearrangement links TRBV4-1 to TRBJ2-3; TRBD2 matches 12 bases. The CDR3 loop spans 19 amino acids. Losses at the gene ends were 0 bases for V and 3 bases for J; bases not matched to a gene: 10. Germline V gene data show CDR1 as MGHRA and CDR2 as YSYEKL. CDR3 region: CASSQEYWLAGGGTDTQYF. CDR3 nucleotide sequence: TGCGCCAGCAGCCAAGAGTATTGGCTAGCGGGGGGGGGAACAGATACGCAGTATTTT.

This clonotype was picked up a small number of times. The CDR3 loop reads CASSVAVGGGTDTQYF. The CDR3 coding sequence is TGTGCCAGCAGCGTAGCTGTCGGGGGGGGCACAGATACGCAGTATTTT. V is TRBV9 and J is TRBJ2-3; 8 nucleotides line up with TRBD2. CDR1 is SGDLS, CDR2 YYNGEE, per germline. V lost 0 bases, J lost 1 base, and 4 bases stayed unmatched. CDR3 length equals 16 residues. Using reference TRBV9 and TRBJ2-3 for the parts outside the CDR3, the full variable domain is DSGVTQTPKHLITATGQRVTLRCSPRSGDLSVYWYQQSLDQGLQFLIQYYNGEERAKGNILERFSAQQFPDLHSELNLSSLELGDSALYFCASSVAVGGGTDTQYFGPGTRLTVL.

This clonotype was counted many times. CDR3 amino acids: CSAPRRAQDTQYF. CDR3 in DNA: TGCAGTGCCCCCCGGAGGGCACAAGATACGCAGTATTTT. The chain is built from TRBV20-1 and TRBJ2-3; perhaps TRBD2 as D (6 bases). The CDR3 has 13 amino acids. Germline V gives CDR1 DFQATT, CDR2 SNEGSKA (reference sequence). Deletions cut 6 bases from V and 5 bases from J, with 15 bases between.